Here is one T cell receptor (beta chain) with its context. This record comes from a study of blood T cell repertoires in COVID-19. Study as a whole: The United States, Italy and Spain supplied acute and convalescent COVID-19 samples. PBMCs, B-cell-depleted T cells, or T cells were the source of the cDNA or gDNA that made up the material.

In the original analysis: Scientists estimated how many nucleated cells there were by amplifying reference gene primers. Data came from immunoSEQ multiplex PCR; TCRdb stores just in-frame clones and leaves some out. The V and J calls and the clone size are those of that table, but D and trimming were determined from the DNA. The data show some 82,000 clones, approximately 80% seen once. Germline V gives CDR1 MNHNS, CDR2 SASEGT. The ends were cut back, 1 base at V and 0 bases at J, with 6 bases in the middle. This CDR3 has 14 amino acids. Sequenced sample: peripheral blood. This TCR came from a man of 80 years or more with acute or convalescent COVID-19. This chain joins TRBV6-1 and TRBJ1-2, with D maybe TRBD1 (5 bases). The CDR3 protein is CASSEGQSNYGYTF. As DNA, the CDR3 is TGTGCCAGCAGTGAAGGACAGTCTAACTATGGCTACACCTTC.